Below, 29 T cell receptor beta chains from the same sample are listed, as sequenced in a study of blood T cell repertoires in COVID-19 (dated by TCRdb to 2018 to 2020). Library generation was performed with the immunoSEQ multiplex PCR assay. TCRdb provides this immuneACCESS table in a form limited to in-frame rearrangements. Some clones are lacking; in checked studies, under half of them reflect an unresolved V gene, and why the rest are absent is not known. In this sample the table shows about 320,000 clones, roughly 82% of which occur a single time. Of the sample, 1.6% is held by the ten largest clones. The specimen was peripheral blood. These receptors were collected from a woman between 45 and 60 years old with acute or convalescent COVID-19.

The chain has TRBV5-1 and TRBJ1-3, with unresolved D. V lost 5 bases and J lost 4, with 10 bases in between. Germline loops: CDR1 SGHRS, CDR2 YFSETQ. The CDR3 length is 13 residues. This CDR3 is CASSPNQGNTIYF. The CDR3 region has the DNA TGCGCCAGCAGTCCCAACCAGGGAAACACCATATATTTT.

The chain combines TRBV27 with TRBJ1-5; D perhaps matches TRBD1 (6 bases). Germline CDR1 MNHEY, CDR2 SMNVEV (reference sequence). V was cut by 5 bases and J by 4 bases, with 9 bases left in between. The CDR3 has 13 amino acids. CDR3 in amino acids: CASSETGNQPQHF. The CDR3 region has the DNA TGTGCCAGCAGTGAAACAGGGAATCAGCCCCAGCATTTT.

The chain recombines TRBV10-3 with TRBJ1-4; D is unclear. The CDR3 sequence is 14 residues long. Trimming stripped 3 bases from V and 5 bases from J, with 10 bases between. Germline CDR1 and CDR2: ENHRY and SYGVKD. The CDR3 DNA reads TGTGCCATCAGTGAATCACAGTCAAATGAAAAACTGTTTTTT. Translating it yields CAISESQSNEKLFF.

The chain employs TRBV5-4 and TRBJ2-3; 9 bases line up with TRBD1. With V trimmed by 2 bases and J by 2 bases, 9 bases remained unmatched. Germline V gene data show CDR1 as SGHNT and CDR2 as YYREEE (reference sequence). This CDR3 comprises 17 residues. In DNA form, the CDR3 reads TGTGCCAGCAGCTTCCCCGGGACAGGGTCTCTCACAGATACGCAGTATTTT. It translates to CASSFPGTGSLTDTQYF. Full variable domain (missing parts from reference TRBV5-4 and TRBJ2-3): ETGVTQSPTHLIKTRGQQVTLRCSSQSGHNTVSWYQQALGQGPQFIFQYYREEENGRGNFPPRFSGLQFPNYSSELNVNALELDDSALYLCASSFPGTGSLTDTQYFGPGTRLTVL.

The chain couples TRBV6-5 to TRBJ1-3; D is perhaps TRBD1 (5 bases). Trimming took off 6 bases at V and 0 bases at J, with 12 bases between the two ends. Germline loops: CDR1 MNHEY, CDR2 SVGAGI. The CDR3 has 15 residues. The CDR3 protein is CASSQLGLSGNTIYF. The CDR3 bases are TGTGCCAGCAGCCAATTGGGGCTCTCTGGAAACACCATATATTTT.

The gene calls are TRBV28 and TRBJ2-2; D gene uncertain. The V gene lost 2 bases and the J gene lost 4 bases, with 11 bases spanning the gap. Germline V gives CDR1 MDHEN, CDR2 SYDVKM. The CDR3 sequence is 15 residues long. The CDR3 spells CASSLILISTGELFF. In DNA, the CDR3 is TGTGCCAGCAGTTTAATCCTCATCAGCACCGGGGAGCTGTTTTTT.

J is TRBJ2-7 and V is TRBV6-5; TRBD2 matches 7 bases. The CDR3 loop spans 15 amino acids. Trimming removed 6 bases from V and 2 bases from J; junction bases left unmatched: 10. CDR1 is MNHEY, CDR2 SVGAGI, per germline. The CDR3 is CASSRTTSRTYEQYF. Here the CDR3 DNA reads TGTGCCAGCAGCCGAACGACTAGCAGAACCTACGAGCAGTACTTC.

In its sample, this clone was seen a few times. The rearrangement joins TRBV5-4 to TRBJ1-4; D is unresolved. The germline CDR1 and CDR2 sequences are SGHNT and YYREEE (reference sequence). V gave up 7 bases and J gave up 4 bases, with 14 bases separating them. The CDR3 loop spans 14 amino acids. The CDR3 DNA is TGTGCCAGCGGAATATCCCAGGATAATGAAAAACTGTTTTTT. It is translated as CASGISQDNEKLFF.

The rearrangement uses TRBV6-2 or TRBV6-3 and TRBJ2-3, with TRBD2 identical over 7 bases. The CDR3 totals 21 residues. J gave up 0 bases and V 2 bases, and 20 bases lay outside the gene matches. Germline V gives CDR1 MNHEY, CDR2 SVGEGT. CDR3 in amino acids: CASSYGGSPYDITNSTDTQYF. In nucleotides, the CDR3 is TGTGCCAGCAGTTACGGCGGGAGTCCCTACGATATAACAAATAGCACAGATACGCAGTATTTT.

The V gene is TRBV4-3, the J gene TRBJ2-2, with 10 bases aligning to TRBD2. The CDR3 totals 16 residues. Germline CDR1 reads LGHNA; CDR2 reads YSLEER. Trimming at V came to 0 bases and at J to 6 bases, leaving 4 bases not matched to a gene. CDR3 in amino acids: CASSQESSGSPGELFF. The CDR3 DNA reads TGCGCCAGCAGCCAAGAGTCTAGCGGGAGCCCCGGGGAGCTGTTTTTT.

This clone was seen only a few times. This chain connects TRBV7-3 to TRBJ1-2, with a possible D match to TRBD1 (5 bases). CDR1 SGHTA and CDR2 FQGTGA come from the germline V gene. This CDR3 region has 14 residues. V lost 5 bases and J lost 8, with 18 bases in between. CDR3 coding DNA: TGTGCCAGCAGCCAGGGTTCCACCGGCTTCGGCTACACCTTC. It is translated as CASSQGSTGFGYTF.

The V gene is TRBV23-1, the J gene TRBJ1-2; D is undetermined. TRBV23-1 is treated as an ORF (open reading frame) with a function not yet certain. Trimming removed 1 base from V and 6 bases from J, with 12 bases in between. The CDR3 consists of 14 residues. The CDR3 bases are TGCGCCAGCAGTCAATGGACCCTCGGGGATGGCTACACCTTC. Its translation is CASSQWTLGDGYTF.

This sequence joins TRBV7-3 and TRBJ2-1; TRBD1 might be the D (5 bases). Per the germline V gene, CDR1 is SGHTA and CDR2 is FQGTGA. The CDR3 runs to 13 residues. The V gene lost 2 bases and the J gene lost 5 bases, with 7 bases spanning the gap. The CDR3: CASSLSRDNEQFF. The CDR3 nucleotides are TGTGCCAGCAGCTTATCCAGGGACAATGAGCAGTTCTTC.

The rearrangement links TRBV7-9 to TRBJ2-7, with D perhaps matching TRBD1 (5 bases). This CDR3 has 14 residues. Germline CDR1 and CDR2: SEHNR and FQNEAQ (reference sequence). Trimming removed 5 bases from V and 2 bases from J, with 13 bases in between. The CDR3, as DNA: TGTGCCAGCAGCCCTGGACATTCCCCCTACGAGCAGTACTTC. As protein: CASSPGHSPYEQYF.

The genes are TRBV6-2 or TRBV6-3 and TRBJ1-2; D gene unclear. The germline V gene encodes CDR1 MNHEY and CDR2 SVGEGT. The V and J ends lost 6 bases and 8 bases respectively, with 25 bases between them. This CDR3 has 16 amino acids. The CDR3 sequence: CASSPGWGSGPHGYTF. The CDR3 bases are TGTGCCAGCAGCCCCGGGTGGGGAAGCGGGCCTCACGGCTACACCTTC.

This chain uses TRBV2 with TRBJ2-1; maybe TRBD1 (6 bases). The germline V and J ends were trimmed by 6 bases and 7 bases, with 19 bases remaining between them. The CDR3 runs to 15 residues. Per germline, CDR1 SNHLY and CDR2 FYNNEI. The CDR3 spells CASSHDRLKVNEQFF. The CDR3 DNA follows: TGTGCCAGCAGCCATGACAGGCTAAAGGTTAATGAGCAGTTCTTC. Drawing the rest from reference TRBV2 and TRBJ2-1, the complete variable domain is EPEVTQTPSHQVTQMGQEVILRCVPISNHLYFYWYRQILGQKVEFLVSFYNNEISEKSEIFDDQFSVERPDGSNFTLKIRSTKLEDSAMYFCASSHDRLKVNEQFFGPGTRLTVL.

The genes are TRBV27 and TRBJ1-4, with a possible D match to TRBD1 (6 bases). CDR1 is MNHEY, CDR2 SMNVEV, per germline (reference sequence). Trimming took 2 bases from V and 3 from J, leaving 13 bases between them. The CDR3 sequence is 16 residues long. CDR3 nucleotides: TGTGCCAGCAGTTTAACAGGGTTATTGGCTAATGAAAAACTGTTTTTT. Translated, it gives CASSLTGLLANEKLFF. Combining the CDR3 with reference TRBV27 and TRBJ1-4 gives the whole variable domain EAQVTQNPRYLITVTGKKLTVTCSQNMNHEYMSWYRQDPGLGLRQIYYSMNVEVTDKGDVPEGYKVSRKEKRNFPLILESPSPNQTSLYFCASSLTGLLANEKLFFGSGTQLSVL.

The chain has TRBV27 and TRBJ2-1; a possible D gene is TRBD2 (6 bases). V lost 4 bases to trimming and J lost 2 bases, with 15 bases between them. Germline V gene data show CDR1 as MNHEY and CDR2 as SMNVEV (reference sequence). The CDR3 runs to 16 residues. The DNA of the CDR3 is TGTGCCAGCAGTTCTAGAGCGGGCCCCGCCTACAATGAGCAGTTCTTC. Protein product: CASSSRAGPAYNEQFF.

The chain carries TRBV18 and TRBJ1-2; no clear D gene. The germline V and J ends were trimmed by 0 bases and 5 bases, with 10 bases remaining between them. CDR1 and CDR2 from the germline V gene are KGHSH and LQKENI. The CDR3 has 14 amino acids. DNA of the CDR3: TGTGCCAGCTCACCACCTCTGAGGGAGTATGGCTACACCTTC. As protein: CASSPPLREYGYTF.

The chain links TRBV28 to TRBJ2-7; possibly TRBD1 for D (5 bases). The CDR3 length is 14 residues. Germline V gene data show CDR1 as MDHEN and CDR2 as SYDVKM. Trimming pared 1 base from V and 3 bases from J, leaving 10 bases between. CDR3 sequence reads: CASSLSGASYEQYF. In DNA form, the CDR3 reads TGTGCCAGCAGTTTATCTGGGGCGAGCTACGAGCAGTACTTC.

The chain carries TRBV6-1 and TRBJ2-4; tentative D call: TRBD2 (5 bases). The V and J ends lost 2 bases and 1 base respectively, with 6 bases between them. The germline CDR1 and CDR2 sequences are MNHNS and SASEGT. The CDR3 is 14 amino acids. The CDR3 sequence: CASSEPGAKNIQYF. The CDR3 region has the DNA TGTGCCAGCAGTGAACCGGGGGCCAAAAACATTCAGTACTTC.

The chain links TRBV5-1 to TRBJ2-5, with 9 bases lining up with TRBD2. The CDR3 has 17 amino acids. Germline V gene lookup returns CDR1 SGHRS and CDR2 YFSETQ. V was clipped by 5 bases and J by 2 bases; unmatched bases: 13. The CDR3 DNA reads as TGCGCCAGCAGTTTCGGCGGGCTAGCGGGGATTCAAGAGACCCAGTACTTC. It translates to CASSFGGLAGIQETQYF.

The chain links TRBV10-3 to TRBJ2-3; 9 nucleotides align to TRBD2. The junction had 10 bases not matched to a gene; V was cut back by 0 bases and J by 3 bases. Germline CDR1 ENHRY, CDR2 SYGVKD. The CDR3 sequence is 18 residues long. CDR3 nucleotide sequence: TGTGCCATCAGTGAGTCGAGTAGCGGGAGTTGGGCGACAGATACGCAGTATTTT. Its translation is CAISESSSGSWATDTQYF.

The CDR3 sequence: CASSLTGGGYEQYF. CDR3 coding DNA: TGTGCCAGCAGCCTCACAGGGGGCGGGTACGAGCAGTACTTC. This chain uses TRBV9 with TRBJ2-7; 9 bases are a match to TRBD1. Per the germline V gene, CDR1 is SGDLS and CDR2 is YYNGEE. Unmatched junction bases numbered 6, after V lost 4 bases and J lost 4 bases. The CDR3 consists of 14 residues.

CDR3 DNA sequence: TGTGCCAGCAGTTTATCGAAAGGGGGCACTGAAGCTTTCTTT. This encodes CASSLSKGGTEAFF. The genes are TRBV27 and TRBJ1-1; D perhaps matches TRBD1 (6 bases). CDR3 length equals 14 residues. Trimming pared 0 bases from V and 4 bases from J, leaving 9 bases between. From germline, CDR1 is MNHEY and CDR2 SMNVEV (reference sequence).

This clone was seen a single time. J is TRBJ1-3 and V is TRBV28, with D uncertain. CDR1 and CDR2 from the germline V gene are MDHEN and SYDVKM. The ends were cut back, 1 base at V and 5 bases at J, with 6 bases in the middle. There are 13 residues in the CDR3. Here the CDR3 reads CASSLFARNTIYF. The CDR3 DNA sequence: TGTGCCAGCAGTTTATTCGCTAGAAACACCATATATTTT.

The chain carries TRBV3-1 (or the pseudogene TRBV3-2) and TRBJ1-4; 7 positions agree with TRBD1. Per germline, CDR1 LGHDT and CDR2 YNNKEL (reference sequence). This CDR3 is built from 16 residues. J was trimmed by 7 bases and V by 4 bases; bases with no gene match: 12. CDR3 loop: CASSLPSTGVGEKLFF. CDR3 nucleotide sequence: TGTGCCAGCAGCCTACCCAGTACAGGGGTTGGTGAAAAACTGTTTTTT.

This chain's CDR3 is CASGTSSYEQYF. The CDR3 bases are TGTGCCAGTGGGACTAGCTCCTACGAGCAGTACTTC. The rearrangement uses TRBV27 and TRBJ2-7; 8 bases agree with TRBD2. The CDR3 is 12 amino acids. The germline V gene encodes CDR1 MNHEY and CDR2 SMNVEV (reference sequence). V dropped 9 bases and J dropped 0; count of bases not matched to a gene: 1.

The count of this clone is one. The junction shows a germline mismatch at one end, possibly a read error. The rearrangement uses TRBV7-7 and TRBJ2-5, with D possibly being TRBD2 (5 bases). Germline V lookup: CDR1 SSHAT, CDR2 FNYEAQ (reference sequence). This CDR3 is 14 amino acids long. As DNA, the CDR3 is TGTGCTAGCAGCTCCCTGCTAGCTGGTGAGACCCAGTACTTC. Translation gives CASSSLLAGETQYF.